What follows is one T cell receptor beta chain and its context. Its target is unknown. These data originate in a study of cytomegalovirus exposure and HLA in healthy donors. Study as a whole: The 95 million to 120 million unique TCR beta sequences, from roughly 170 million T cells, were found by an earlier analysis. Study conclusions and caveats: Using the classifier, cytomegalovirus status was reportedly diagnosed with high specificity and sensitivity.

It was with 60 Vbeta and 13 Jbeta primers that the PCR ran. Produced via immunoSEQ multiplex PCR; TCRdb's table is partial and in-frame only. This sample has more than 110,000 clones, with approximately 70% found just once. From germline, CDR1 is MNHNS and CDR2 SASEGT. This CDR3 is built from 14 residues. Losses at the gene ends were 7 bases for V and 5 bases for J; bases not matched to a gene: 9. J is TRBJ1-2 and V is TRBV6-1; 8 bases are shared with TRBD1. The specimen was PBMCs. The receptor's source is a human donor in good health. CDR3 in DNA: TGTGCCAGCATTCTACAGGGGGTTGGATATGGCTACACCTTC. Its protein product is CASILQGVGYGYTF.